This T cell receptor beta chain was observed in a study of shared clonotypes between healthy human individuals. Germline CDR1 MGHRA, CDR2 YSYEKL. This CDR3 region has 13 residues. The V end was cut by 0 bases, the J end by 4 bases, with 4 bases between. This clone was counted once. Antigen unknown. The study's findings and limits: Larger estimated richness was generally recorded for naive subsets relative to memory subsets. Clonotypes shared by all four donors outscored non-shared clonotypes in generation probability.

The repertoire was sequenced with immunoSEQ multiplex PCR; TCRdb's copy has only in-frame clones and lacks some. The table records approximately 700,000 clones, 60% to 75% of them present only once. What was sequenced was memory CD4+ T cells sorted from blood. The subset is: CD45RA-negative fraction. The receptor's source is a woman aged 25-40 years in good health. This rearrangement joins TRBV4-1 to TRBJ1-3; no firm D call. The CDR3 nucleotides are TGCGCCAGCAGCCAAGAAAGGGGAAACACCATATATTTT. Translating gives CASSQERGNTIYF.